The 11 T cell receptor beta chains reported below all come from one sample, sequenced in a study of blood T cell repertoires in COVID-19. Profiling relied on immunoSEQ multiplex PCR, and the TCRdb table lists in-frame clones only, not all of them. Counted here are about 210,000 clones, 84% occurring once; the ten biggest clones make up about 8%. Sample: peripheral blood. Every receptor here comes from a woman aged 45-60 years with active or convalescent COVID-19.

The chain combines TRBV28 with TRBJ2-1, with D perhaps TRBD1 (7 bases). Germline V gene data show CDR1 as MDHEN and CDR2 as SYDVKM. This CDR3 is 12 amino acids long. V lost 5 bases, J lost 15 bases, and 17 bases lay in between. The CDR3: CASSDYRGLPFF. Written as DNA, the CDR3 is TGTGCCAGCAGTGACTACAGGGGACTTCCGTTCTTC. The whole variable domain, remainder taken from reference TRBV28 and TRBJ2-1, is DVKVTQSSRYLVKRTGEKVFLECVQDMDHENMFWYRQDPGLGLRLIYFSYDVKMKEKGDIPEGYSVSREKKERFSLILESASTNQTSMYLCASSDYRGLPFFGPGTRLTVL.

V usage is TRBV7-2 and J usage is TRBJ1-3; D gene uncertain. Germline lookup yields CDR1 SGHTA and CDR2 FQGNSA. This CDR3 is built from 16 residues. V was trimmed by 2 bases and J by 2 bases, leaving 13 bases between them. The CDR3 sequence is CASSLRGQKAGNTIYF. The CDR3 nucleotides are TGTGCCAGCAGCTTAAGAGGCCAGAAAGCTGGAAACACCATATATTTT.

This chain links TRBV4-1 with TRBJ1-6; no firm D call. The germline V gene has CDR1 MGHRA and CDR2 YSYEKL. This CDR3 has 16 amino acids. Trimming took 4 bases from V and 11 from J, leaving 21 bases between them. The CDR3 region is CASSPHLVLGGTPLHF. CDR3 nucleotides: TGCGCCAGCAGCCCGCATCTGGTTCTGGGCGGGACACCCCTCCACTTT.

This chain links TRBV5-1 with TRBJ2-7; 10 nucleotides match TRBD2. The CDR3 consists of 15 residues. The germline CDR1 and CDR2 sequences are SGHRS and YFSETQ. Losses at the gene ends were 4 bases for V and 2 bases for J; bases not matched to a gene: 6. DNA for the CDR3: TGCGCCAGCAGCATGACTAGCGGGTCCACCTACGAGCAGTACTTC. This codes for CASSMTSGSTYEQYF.

The V and J genes are TRBV7-2 and TRBJ2-3; weak D call: TRBD1 (7 bases). Germline V lookup: CDR1 SGHTA, CDR2 FQGNSA. The CDR3 runs 14 residues. The V end lost 5 bases, the J end lost 6 bases, and 15 bases lay between the germline ends. In nucleotides, the CDR3 is TGTGCCAGCAGCCCCGGAGGGGGCCGGGATACGCAGTATTTT. Translating gives CASSPGGGRDTQYF.

This chain connects TRBV7-9 to TRBJ2-1, with D unclear. CDR3 length: 14 residues. Germline-derived CDR1 and CDR2 are SEHNR and FQNEAQ (reference sequence). Trimming removed 5 bases from V and 5 bases from J, with 13 bases in between. In nucleotides, the CDR3 is TGTGCCAGCAGCCCCCTTAGTGAGGACAATGAGCAGTTCTTC. Translating it yields CASSPLSEDNEQFF. Supplemented by reference TRBV7-9 and TRBJ2-1, the full variable domain reads DTGVSQNPRHKITKRGQNVTFRCDPISEHNRLYWYRQTLGQGPEFLTYFQNEAQLEKSRLLSDRFSAERPKGSFSTLEIQRTEQGDSAMYLCASSPLSEDNEQFFGPGTRLTVL.

The chain recombines TRBV3-1 (or the pseudogene TRBV3-2) with TRBJ2-1; TRBD2 agrees at 11 bases. Germline CDR1 LGHDT, CDR2 YNNKEL (reference sequence). V shed 5 bases and J 4 bases; nucleotides not matched to a gene: 7. This CDR3 is built from 16 residues. The CDR3 protein is CASSATSGTMYNEQFF. In DNA form, the CDR3 reads TGTGCCAGCAGCGCGACTAGCGGGACAATGTACAATGAGCAGTTCTTC.

The chain links TRBV21-1 to TRBJ1-2; the table's TRBD1 call for D was not verified on the DNA. TRBV21-1 is shown as a pseudogene. The CDR3 has 14 amino acids. The DNA of the CDR3 is TGTGCCAGCAGCAAAGGGGGACAGGGGGAGGGCTACACCTTC. This encodes CASSKGGQGEGYTF.

This chain uses TRBV11-2 with TRBJ2-7; D perhaps matches TRBD2 (6 bases). The CDR3 length is 15 residues. Germline-derived CDR1 and CDR2 are SGHAT and FQNNGV. The germline V and J ends were trimmed by 3 bases and 2 bases, with 14 bases remaining between them. The CDR3 region has the DNA TGTGCCAGCAGCTTGGCTCCGACTAGTACCTACGAGCAGTACGTC. Encoded protein: CASSLAPTSTYEQYV.

V usage is TRBV19 and J usage is TRBJ2-1; TRBD1 matches at 8 bases. V shed 4 bases and J 8 bases; nucleotides not matched to a gene: 13. The CDR3 is 16 residues long. CDR1 and CDR2 from the germline V gene are LNHDA and SQIVND (reference sequence). The CDR3 nucleotides are TGTGCCAGTAGTACACGGACAGGGACGATGTACCATGAGCAGTTCTTC. This encodes CASSTRTGTMYHEQFF.

This clone appeared once. This chain uses TRBV6-1 with TRBJ2-3; 8 bases match TRBD2. The CDR3 sequence is 16 residues long. J lost 6 bases, V lost 3 bases, and 11 bases had no gene match. Germline V gives CDR1 MNHNS, CDR2 SASEGT. CDR3 sequence (DNA): TGTGCCAGCAGTGAGGAGGTAGCGGGGAAGTACGATACGCAGTATTTT. Protein: CASSEEVAGKYDTQYF.